This T cell receptor (beta chain) was captured in a study of blood T cell repertoires in COVID-19. Study overall: Sites across the United States, Italy and Spain contributed samples from acute and convalescent COVID-19.

The CDR3 has 15 amino acids. In germline, CDR1 is MGHRA, CDR2 YSYEKL. Between the trimmed V and J ends, which lost 0 bases and 4 bases, there was a span of 9 bases. In the study's own analysis: Amplification of reference gene primers provided the estimated nucleated cell counts. TCRdb's copy holds only in-frame clones and misses some; the assay was immunoSEQ multiplex PCR. The DNA gave D and trimming, while V, J and clone size come from that table. This sample has 210,000 or so clones; about 88% occur once, and the top ten carry about 5%. Sequenced: peripheral blood. This clonotype was sampled from a woman aged 40-49 years with acute or convalescent COVID-19. The V and J genes are TRBV4-1 and TRBJ1-4; D is perhaps TRBD1 (5 bases). This chain's CDR3 is CASSQDPGFNEKLFF. DNA of the CDR3: TGCGCCAGCAGCCAAGACCCAGGGTTTAATGAAAAACTGTTTTTT.